The 30 T cell receptor beta chains below were found in one sample sequenced in a study of OX40 agonist ivuxolimab in advanced cancers. Clones were sequenced by immunoSEQ multiplex PCR, and TCRdb holds only the in-frame ones, with some missing. This repertoire shows 70,000 to 95,000 clones, around four fifths found once; its top ten account for around 1.1%. Sequenced material: CD4+ or CD8+ T cells sorted from blood, taken in a trial of the OX40 agonist ivuxolimab. Receptors originate from an adult with an advanced solid tumor such as melanoma, head and neck, liver or kidney cancer.

The chain recombines TRBV11-2 with TRBJ2-2; D is unclear. V was cut by 0 bases and J by 3 bases, with 5 bases left in between. The CDR3 spans 14 residues. CDR1 and CDR2 (germline): SGHAT, FQNNGV. The CDR3 protein is CASSLDGHTGELFF. The CDR3 DNA reads TGTGCCAGCAGCTTAGATGGGCACACCGGGGAGCTGTTTTTT.

This clone was observed a single time. The V call is TRBV30, the J call TRBJ2-7, with 7 bases identical to TRBD1. Germline V CDR1 and CDR2: GTSNPN, SVGIG (reference sequence). This CDR3 region has 13 residues. The junction had 4 bases not matched to a gene; V was cut back by 4 bases and J by 1 base. The DNA of the CDR3 is TGTGCCTGGAAAGGGACAGAGTCCTACGAGCAGTACTTC. It codes for CAWKGTESYEQYF.

This sequence joins TRBV6-6 and TRBJ1-6; 8 nucleotides match TRBD1. V was pared by 10 bases and J by 5 bases, with 4 bases of the junction left unmatched. The germline CDR1 and CDR2 sequences are MNHNY and SVGAGI (reference sequence). This CDR3 spans 13 amino acids. In DNA form, the CDR3 reads TGTGCCATCCAACAGGGGGATAATTCACCCCTCCACTTT. Its translation: CAIQQGDNSPLHF.

V and J are TRBV28 and TRBJ2-7, with a weak D call TRBD1 (6 bases). Germline values: CDR1 MDHEN, CDR2 SYDVKM. This CDR3 comprises 14 residues. The germline V and J ends were trimmed by 3 bases and 6 bases, with 15 bases remaining between them. The CDR3 bases are TGTGCCAGCAGTTTCATTGCAGGGGAATCCGAGCAGTACTTC. Translation: CASSFIAGESEQYF.

The chain couples TRBV9 to TRBJ2-5, with 9 bases identical to TRBD2. V was pared by 4 bases and J by 5 bases, with 15 bases of the junction left unmatched. Germline values: CDR1 SGDLS, CDR2 YYNGEE. This CDR3 comprises 17 residues. The CDR3 nucleotides read TGTGCCAGCAGCCCCTCCACCGGGACTAGCTCCGGGGAGACCCAGTACTTC. Translated, it gives CASSPSTGTSSGETQYF.

The gene calls are TRBV28 and TRBJ1-2; D gene uncertain. Germline V gives CDR1 MDHEN, CDR2 SYDVKM. CDR3 size: 13 residues. V was trimmed by 3 bases and J by 0 bases, leaving 5 bases between them. Here the CDR3 reads CASSLAANYGYTF. CDR3 bases: TGTGCCAGCAGTTTGGCAGCTAACTATGGCTACACCTTC.

The chain joins TRBV10-1 to TRBJ2-7; 8 bases match TRBD2. The V gene's germline CDR1 is WNHNN and CDR2 SYGVQD (reference sequence). J lost 2 bases, V lost 0 bases, and 9 bases had no gene match. CDR3 length: 17 amino acids. CDR3 loop: CASSESTSEFLTYEQYF. The DNA of the CDR3 is TGCGCCAGCAGTGAGTCGACTAGCGAGTTTTTAACCTACGAGCAGTACTTC.

V and J are TRBV7-9 and TRBJ2-1, with D perhaps TRBD2 (5 bases). Trimming removed 1 base at V and 6 bases at J, with 13 bases between. The CDR3 has 15 amino acids. Germline V lookup: CDR1 SEHNR, CDR2 FQNEAQ (reference sequence). CDR3 loop: CASSLERTAINEQFF. DNA for the CDR3: TGTGCCAGCAGCTTAGAGCGGACCGCTATCAATGAGCAGTTCTTC.

This clone was seen a few times. This chain uses TRBV7-2 with TRBJ2-1, with 7 positions matching TRBD2. Germline-derived CDR1 and CDR2 are SGHTA and FQGNSA. V gave up 2 bases and J gave up 8 bases; unmatched junction bases: 15. The CDR3 runs 17 residues. CDR3 region: CASSLLMGGGYRDEQFF. The DNA of the CDR3 is TGTGCCAGCAGCTTACTAATGGGCGGGGGTTATCGGGATGAGCAGTTCTTC.

The CDR3 reads CASRGQNSNQPQHF. CDR3 coding DNA: TGTGCCAGCCGAGGACAGAATAGCAATCAGCCCCAGCATTTT. V usage is TRBV6-5 and J usage is TRBJ1-5; D possibly corresponds to TRBD1 (6 bases). CDR1 is MNHEY, CDR2 SVGAGI, per germline. The CDR3 covers 14 residues. V was clipped by 8 bases and J by 0 bases, with 11 bases between them.

V is TRBV28 and J is TRBJ1-1; D gene ambiguous. The germline V gene encodes CDR1 MDHEN and CDR2 SYDVKM. V was pared by 6 bases and J by 1 base, with 12 bases between. This CDR3 is built from 14 residues. CDR3 DNA sequence: TGTGCCAGCAGCGGTCCCTATGAGAACACTGAAGCTTTCTTT. Translation gives CASSGPYENTEAFF.

With regard to this clone: This sample includes further DNA sequences coding for the same CDR3. This chain links TRBV7-3 with TRBJ1-1, with 8 bases identical to TRBD1. This CDR3 spans 13 amino acids. Trimming at V came to 5 bases and at J to 5 bases, leaving 4 bases not matched to a gene. In germline, CDR1 is SGHTA, CDR2 FQGTGA. CDR3: CASSLTGGTEAFF. The CDR3 DNA sequence: TGTGCCAGCAGCCTTACAGGGGGTACTGAAGCTTTCTTT.

The chain is built from TRBV5-6 and TRBJ1-1, with TRBD1 as a possible D gene (6 bases). V gave up 4 bases and J gave up 2 bases, with 15 bases separating them. The CDR3 loop spans 15 amino acids. CDR1 and CDR2 (germline): SGHDT, YYEEEE. The CDR3 DNA is TGTGCCAGCAGCCCCGAACAGGGTATCAACACTGAAGCTTTCTTT. Amino acid sequence: CASSPEQGINTEAFF. Full variable domain (missing parts from reference TRBV5-6 and TRBJ1-1): DAGVTQSPTHLIKTRGQQVTLRCSPKSGHDTVSWYQQALGQGPQFIFQYYEEEERQRGNFPDRFSGHQFPNYSSELNVNALLLGDSALYLCASSPEQGINTEAFFGQGTRLTVV.

The V and J genes are TRBV9 and TRBJ2-1; 8 nucleotides match TRBD2. The CDR3 runs to 11 residues. Germline V lookup: CDR1 SGDLS, CDR2 YYNGEE. In DNA, the CDR3 is TGTTCTTCGGGGGGGAACAATGAGCAGTTCTTC. It specifies CSSGGNNEQFF.

With respect to this clone: The sample has other DNA sequences that encode this CDR3 too. This chain links TRBV4-1 with TRBJ1-4, with a possible D match to TRBD1 (5 bases). Germline assignment: CDR1 MGHRA and CDR2 YSYEKL. The CDR3 extends over 18 amino acids. The germline V and J ends were trimmed by 3 bases and 5 bases, with 22 bases remaining between them. DNA for the CDR3: TGCGCCAGCAGCCAGGTCCGTGGGGGTTTGGTTAGGAATGAAAAACTGTTTTTT. This encodes CASSQVRGGLVRNEKLFF.

The rearrangement links TRBV19 to TRBJ1-1, with TRBD1 identical over 7 bases. Germline CDR1 and CDR2: LNHDA and SQIVND (reference sequence). The junction had 6 bases not matched to a gene; V was cut back by 4 bases and J by 1 base. This CDR3 contains 15 residues. The CDR3 DNA sequence: TGTGCCAGTAGTAATTTACAGGGGTCGAACACTGAAGCTTTCTTT. Translation: CASSNLQGSNTEAFF.

This chain joins TRBV27 and TRBJ1-1; D gene unclear. The germline CDR1 and CDR2 sequences are MNHEY and SMNVEV (reference sequence). CDR3 length equals 15 residues. Trimming took 4 bases from V and 5 from J, leaving 17 bases between them. The CDR3 loop is CASSSPGLGGTEAFF. For the CDR3, the DNA is TGTGCCAGCAGTTCACCTGGACTCGGAGGGACTGAAGCTTTCTTT.

This chain joins TRBV7-3 and TRBJ2-6, with D perhaps TRBD1 (6 bases). From germline, CDR1 is SGHTA and CDR2 FQGTGA. The CDR3 extends over 16 amino acids. The germline V and J ends were trimmed by 1 base and 2 bases, with 9 bases remaining between them. CDR3 coding DNA: TGTGCCAGCAGCTTAAATAGGGGGACTGGGGCCAACGTCCTGACTTTC. Amino acids: CASSLNRGTGANVLTF.

This chain links TRBV6-1 with TRBJ2-7, with TRBD1 identical over 7 bases. V shed 4 bases, J shed 0 bases, and the junction held 3 bases outside the gene matches. Germline V gives CDR1 MNHNS, CDR2 SASEGT. This CDR3 has 14 amino acids. CDR3 coding DNA: TGTGCCAGCAGTGGGTGGGACAGCTCCTACGAGCAGTACTTC. This gives the protein CASSGWDSSYEQYF.

The CDR3 nucleotides read TGCGCCAGCAGCGTTGGACAGGGAGGAGAAAAACTGTTTTTT. This sequence encodes CASSVGQGGEKLFF. This chain connects TRBV5-1 to TRBJ1-4, with 8 bases fitting TRBD1. Germline CDR1 SGHRS, CDR2 YFSETQ. The CDR3 covers 14 residues. V trimming: 4 bases; J trimming: 8 bases; junction bases outside the gene matches: 7.

The chain joins TRBV21-1 to TRBJ2-3; the table's D call, TRBD2, was not checked against the DNA. TRBV21-1 has pseudogene status. There are 12 residues in the CDR3. The CDR3 loop is CASRSLAPTQYF. The CDR3 DNA reads as TGTGCCAGCAGAAGCCTAGCTCCCACGCAGTATTTT.

The chain joins TRBV5-4 to TRBJ2-3; 13 bases agree with TRBD2. V was clipped by 4 bases and J by 1 base; unmatched bases: 3. Per germline, CDR1 SGHNT and CDR2 YYREEE (reference sequence). The CDR3 consists of 16 residues. CDR3 bases: TGTGCCAGCAGCACAGGGACTAGCGGGGGCACAGATACGCAGTATTTT. As protein: CASSTGTSGGTDTQYF.

This chain links TRBV9 with TRBJ1-4; tentatively, D is TRBD1 (6 bases). Trimming took 5 bases from V and 5 from J, leaving 16 bases between them. Germline values: CDR1 SGDLS, CDR2 YYNGEE. CDR3 length: 15 amino acids. The CDR3 coding sequence is TGTGCCAGCAGTGATGGGGGCGTTGCCAATGAAAAACTGTTTTTT. Translating gives CASSDGGVANEKLFF.

The rearrangement uses TRBV6-5 and TRBJ2-2, with 7 positions matching TRBD2. V lost 8 bases and J lost 4; bases outside the gene matches: 7. The CDR3 is 14 residues long. Germline V gene data show CDR1 as MNHEY and CDR2 as SVGAGI. The CDR3 DNA reads as TGTGCCAGCTCGGGGAGGGATGGCACCGGGGAGCTGTTTTTT. It yields the protein CASSGRDGTGELFF.

V and J are TRBV7-9 and TRBJ2-1; 9 bases are shared with TRBD2. V shed 1 base and J 3 bases; nucleotides not matched to a gene: 13. The CDR3 sequence is 19 residues long. Germline CDR1 and CDR2: SEHNR and FQNEAQ (reference sequence). DNA for the CDR3: TGTGCCAGCAGCTTAGAGGGCGCTAGCGGGGACCTTTTCTACAATGAGCAGTTCTTC. It encodes CASSLEGASGDLFYNEQFF.

The chain employs TRBV18 and TRBJ1-4; D gene unclear. V was cut by 5 bases and J by 6 bases, with 13 bases left in between. The V gene's germline CDR1 is KGHSH and CDR2 LQKENI. CDR3 size: 14 residues. The DNA for the CDR3 is TGTGCCAGCTCATCAAACAGCGGGGATGAAAAACTGTTTTTT. Its protein is CASSSNSGDEKLFF.

This clone was seen a single time. This chain connects TRBV14 to TRBJ1-2; D is possibly TRBD1 (6 bases). Germline CDR1 is SGHDN and CDR2 is FVKESK. The CDR3 runs to 15 residues. Trimming stripped 0 bases from V and 8 bases from J, with 16 bases between. This chain's CDR3 is CASSQDDRFLKGYTF. The CDR3 DNA reads TGTGCCAGCAGCCAAGACGACAGGTTTTTAAAAGGCTACACCTTC.

As regards this clone: A read error may produce the germline difference seen at one junction end. The chain combines TRBV10-3 with TRBJ1-2; no clear D. CDR1 and CDR2 from the germline V gene are ENHRY and SYGVKD. The CDR3 has 12 amino acids. CDR3 amino acids: CASSYWGGGYTF. Written as DNA, the CDR3 is TGTGCCAGCAGTTATTGGGGAGGCGGCTACACCTTC.

V gene TRBV5-1 combines with J gene TRBJ2-3; perhaps TRBD2 as D (6 bases). This CDR3 contains 14 residues. Germline V gene data show CDR1 as SGHRS and CDR2 as YFSETQ. Deletions cut 3 bases from V and 0 bases from J, with 8 bases between. The CDR3 region is CASSSGTSTDTQYF. CDR3 bases: TGCGCCAGCAGCTCCGGGACTAGCACAGATACGCAGTATTTT.

This clone has a handful of counts. The chain uses TRBV28 and TRBJ2-2, with D perhaps given as TRBD1 or TRBD2 (5 bases each). CDR1 and CDR2 from the germline V gene are MDHEN and SYDVKM. The CDR3 sequence is 15 residues long. Trimming took off 5 bases at V and 5 bases at J, with 15 bases between the two ends. CDR3 region: CASSQQRGRTGELFF. In nucleotides, the CDR3 is TGTGCCAGCAGTCAACAGAGGGGAAGAACCGGGGAGCTGTTTTTT. Combining the CDR3 with reference TRBV28 and TRBJ2-2 gives the whole variable domain DVKVTQSSRYLVKRTGEKVFLECVQDMDHENMFWYRQDPGLGLRLIYFSYDVKMKEKGDIPEGYSVSREKKERFSLILESASTNQTSMYLCASSQQRGRTGELFFGEGSRLTVL.